The 26 T cell receptor beta chains given below trace back to one sample, sequenced in a study of CD8+CD57+ T cells in acquired aplastic anemia. TCR beta VDJ and CDR3 profiling used genomic DNA as template. TCRdb re-derived calls from the reads in MiXCR, one entry per CDR3 protein. The sample has roughly 180,000 distinct CDR3 sequences; less than 50% are singletons. CD8+CD57+ cell expansion had been shown by flow cytometry in patients chosen for sequencing. Material for sequencing was sorted CD4+, CD8+, or CD8+CD57+ T cells (not recorded which) from PBMCs. The receptors here all came from a human donor with aplastic anemia.

This chain connects TRBV7-9 to TRBJ2-7, with D unresolved. Germline V gene sequence: CDR1 SEHNR, CDR2 FQNEAQ (reference sequence). V gave up 1 base and J gave up 5 bases, with 12 bases separating them. The CDR3 runs 14 residues. For the CDR3, the DNA is TGTGCCAGCAGCTTAGGTGGGAATGCAAACGAGCAGTACTTC. The encoded protein is CASSLGGNANEQYF. Using reference TRBV7-9 and TRBJ2-7 for the parts outside the CDR3, the full variable domain is DTGVSQNPRHKITKRGQNVTFRCDPISEHNRLYWYRQTLGQGPEFLTYFQNEAQLEKSRLLSDRFSAERPKGSFSTLEIQRTEQGDSAMYLCASSLGGNANEQYFGPGTRLTVT.

The rearrangement uses TRBV29-1 and TRBJ2-1, with 12 bases fitting TRBD1. This CDR3 has 14 residues. Germline V gives CDR1 SQVTM, CDR2 ANQGSEA. Germline trimming cut 6 bases from V and 7 bases from J; bases unmatched to any gene: 7. The CDR3 DNA is TGCAGCGTCGACCCGGGACAGGGGGCTAATGAGCAGTTCTTC. This sequence encodes CSVDPGQGANEQFF.

Details on this clonotype: A read error may produce the germline difference seen at one junction end. This chain connects TRBV24-1 to TRBJ1-1, with D perhaps TRBD1 (5 bases). Germline assignment: CDR1 KGHDR and CDR2 SFDVKD. This CDR3 contains 12 residues. The CDR3 region has the DNA TGTGCCACCGGTGAGCCAGGGTTTGAAGCTTTCTTT. Amino acid sequence: CATGEPGFEAFF.

This clonotype was seen many times. The chain links TRBV29-1 to TRBJ1-1; 8 nucleotides agree with TRBD1. With V trimmed by 7 bases and J by 1 base, 5 bases remained unmatched. The CDR3 has 13 residues. CDR1 is SQVTM, CDR2 ANQGSEA, per germline. This chain's CDR3 is CSAVGTGNTEAFF. In DNA form, the CDR3 reads TGCAGCGCTGTTGGGACAGGGAACACTGAAGCTTTCTTT.

The V call is TRBV14, the J call TRBJ2-2; TRBD2 aligns across 9 bases. V gave up 3 bases and J gave up 6 bases; unmatched junction bases: 2. The CDR3 spans 14 residues. In germline, CDR1 is SGHDN, CDR2 FVKESK. The CDR3 is CASSQVAGAGELFF. As DNA, the CDR3 is TGTGCCAGCAGCCAGGTAGCGGGAGCCGGGGAGCTGTTTTTT.

This clonotype occurred many times. The CDR3 nucleotides read TGTGCCAGCAGCTGGTACAGAGTTACTAGCACAGATACGCAGTATTTT. Its translation: CASSWYRVTSTDTQYF. The chain combines TRBV5-4 with TRBJ2-3; D not certain. CDR1 and CDR2 from the germline V gene are SGHNT and YYREEE (reference sequence). Trimming took off 3 bases at V and 0 bases at J, with 14 bases between the two ends. The CDR3 runs to 16 residues. The whole variable domain, remainder taken from reference TRBV5-4 and TRBJ2-3, is ETGVTQSPTHLIKTRGQQVTLRCSSQSGHNTVSWYQQALGQGPQFIFQYYREEENGRGNFPPRFSGLQFPNYSSELNVNALELDDSALYLCASSWYRVTSTDTQYFGPGTRLTVL.

This clonotype was counted at least ten times. The rearrangement joins TRBV19 to TRBJ2-5; TRBD2 aligns across 11 bases. The CDR3 is 18 amino acids. V shed 2 bases and J 2 bases; nucleotides not matched to a gene: 10. The germline V gene encodes CDR1 LNHDA and CDR2 SQIVND (reference sequence). The chain's CDR3 is CASSISSGGAMGQETQYF. The CDR3 DNA reads TGTGCCAGTAGTATAAGTAGCGGGGGGGCAATGGGGCAAGAGACCCAGTACTTC.

As regards this clonotype: At one end, the junction sequence differs from germline, possibly due to a read error. The chain combines TRBV15 with TRBJ1-4; no clear D gene. The CDR3 is 15 residues long. Looked up from germline, CDR1 is LNHNV and CDR2 is YYDKDF (reference sequence). In DNA, the CDR3 is TGTGCCACCAGCAGAGACAGGTGGAATAATGAAAAGCTGTTTTTT. Translation: CATSRDRWNNEKLFF.

A few counts support this clonotype. The chain is built from TRBV7-9 and TRBJ1-5; D unresolved. The CDR3 contains 12 residues. Germline CDR1 reads SEHNR; CDR2 reads FQNEAQ (reference sequence). The V gene lost 1 base and the J gene lost 8 bases, with 6 bases spanning the gap. The CDR3 sequence is CASSLGGEPQHF. The CDR3 DNA sequence: TGTGCCAGCAGCTTAGGGGGTGAGCCCCAGCATTTT.

The CDR3 nucleotides are TGTGCCACCAGGACAGGGCAGGAGCCCCAGCATTTT. This encodes CATRTGQEPQHF. The chain couples TRBV10-3 to TRBJ1-5, with TRBD1 matching 8 bases. With V trimmed by 10 bases and J by 8 bases, 7 bases remained unmatched. This CDR3 region has 12 residues. Germline CDR1 ENHRY, CDR2 SYGVKD.

Remarks on this clonotype: This sequence may be a read error, since a much larger clone differs from it by one base. The genes are TRBV5-5 and TRBJ1-6, with D tentatively TRBD1 (6 bases). This CDR3 region has 14 residues. The germline gives CDR1 SGHKS, CDR2 YYEKEE (reference sequence). The CDR3 DNA is TGTGCCAGCAGCTCTTACAGGGACAATTCACCCCCCCACTTT. It specifies CASSSYRDNSPPHF. The variable domain in full, completed from reference TRBV5-5 and TRBJ1-6, reads DAGVTQSPTHLIKTRGQQVTLRCSPISGHKSVSWYQQVLGQGPQFIFQYYEKEERGRGNFPDRFSARQFPNYSSELNVNALLLGDSALYLCASSSYRDNSPPHFGNGTRLTVT.

The chain recombines TRBV3-1 with TRBJ1-3; weak D call: TRBD1 (5 bases). The CDR3 loop spans 13 amino acids. With 8 bases removed from V and 4 bases from J, the gap between germline ends came to 12 bases. CDR1 is LGHDT and CDR2 is YNNKEL in the germline V gene (reference sequence). The CDR3 DNA reads as TGTGCCAGCTACGGGGCGCAAGGAAACACCATATATTTT. This encodes CASYGAQGNTIYF. Full variable domain (rest looked up from reference TRBV3-1 and TRBJ1-3): DTAVSQTPKYLVTQMGNDKSIKCEQNLGHDTMYWYKQDSKKFLKIMFSYNNKELIINETVPNRFSPKSPDKAHLNLHINSLELGDSAVYFCASYGAQGNTIYFGEGSWLTVV.

Notes on this clonotype: Just one base apart from a much larger clone, this may be a read error. The chain uses TRBV20-1 and TRBJ2-2; D possibly matches TRBD1 or TRBD2 (5 bases each). Germline CDR1 is DFQATT and CDR2 is SNEGSKA (reference sequence). The CDR3 contains 16 residues. CDR3 loop: CSARDRAGLSTGEPFF. The CDR3 DNA is TGCAGTGCTAGAGATCGCGCAGGGTTGTCCACCGGGGAGCCGTTTTTT.

This chain uses TRBV24-1 with TRBJ2-7; TRBD1 aligns across 11 bases. V was pared by 5 bases and J by 3 bases, with 5 bases of the junction left unmatched. Germline lookup yields CDR1 KGHDR and CDR2 SFDVKD. This CDR3 region has 15 residues. The CDR3 DNA reads as TGTGCCACCAGTGCCGGGACAGGGGGACTCTACGAGCAGTACTTC. Translating it yields CATSAGTGGLYEQYF.

This clonotype showed up just a few times. The chain uses TRBV29-1 and TRBJ2-3; 9 positions match TRBD2. The V and J ends lost 1 base and 4 bases, in that order; junction bases with no gene match: 12. The CDR3 runs 17 residues. CDR1 and CDR2 (germline): SQVTM, ANQGSEA. CDR3 region: CSVEVGGRAGKADTQYF. The CDR3 DNA is TGCAGCGTTGAAGTGGGCGGGAGGGCCGGAAAGGCAGATACGCAGTATTTT.

Ten or more counts support this clonotype. This sequence joins TRBV6-5 and TRBJ2-7, with unresolved D. Trimming shortened V by 4 bases and J by 4 bases, and 8 bases separated the two germline ends. There are 12 residues in the CDR3. The germline gives CDR1 MNHEY, CDR2 SVGAGI. CDR3 bases: TGTGCCAGCAGTTTTTCCGGTTACGAGCAGTACTTC. Its translation is CASSFSGYEQYF.

This clonotype has more than one count but fewer than ten. The genes are TRBV24-1 and TRBJ2-7; 8 positions agree with TRBD1. The CDR3 length is 15 residues. Germline CDR1 KGHDR, CDR2 SFDVKD. Germline trimming cut 1 base from V and 5 bases from J; bases unmatched to any gene: 6. The CDR3 reads CATSDFRRGLDEQYF. The CDR3 DNA sequence: TGTGCCACCAGTGATTTTCGCAGGGGGCTCGACGAGCAGTACTTC.

The sample holds many counts of this clonotype. This chain uses TRBV2 with TRBJ2-6, with TRBD1 matching 8 bases. The CDR3 has 15 residues. CDR1 SNHLY and CDR2 FYNNEI come from the germline V gene. The trim removed 2 bases at V and 4 bases at J, leaving 1 base unmatched. CDR3 bases: TGTGCCAGCAGTGAACAGGGGGCCGGGGCCAACGTCCTGACTTTC. It translates to CASSEQGAGANVLTF.

The V call is TRBV9, the J call TRBJ2-3; TRBD2 aligns across 13 bases. The CDR3 totals 18 residues. The germline V gene encodes CDR1 SGDLS and CDR2 YYNGEE. J lost 4 bases, V lost 4 bases, and 12 bases had no gene match. The CDR3 nucleotides are TGTGCCAGCAGCCCCCGGAGACTAGCGGGGGGTAACCCAGATACGCAGTATTTT. This encodes CASSPRRLAGGNPDTQYF.

Note on this clonotype: This may stem from a read error, because a much larger clone lies one nucleotide away. The J gene is TRBJ2-7, the V gene TRBV6-2 or TRBV6-3, with TRBD1 as a possible D gene (6 bases). Deletions cut 7 bases from V and 3 bases from J, with 13 bases between. This CDR3 contains 13 residues. CDR1 and CDR2 (germline): MNHEY, SVGEGT. CDR3 in amino acids: CASTDRANYEQYF. In DNA, the CDR3 is TGTGCCAGCACGGACAGAGCCAACTACGAGCAGTACTTC.

In its sample, this clonotype was seen many times. This chain links TRBV20-1 with TRBJ2-6; TRBD2 aligns across 7 bases. J was trimmed by 1 base and V by 6 bases; bases with no gene match: 21. Germline lookup yields CDR1 DFQATT and CDR2 SNEGSKA (reference sequence). This CDR3 has 20 amino acids. In DNA, the CDR3 is TGCAGTGCGTGGACACCTGAAACGGGACTAAGTTCTTCTGGGGCCAACGTCCTGACTTTC. It translates to CSAWTPETGLSSSGANVLTF.

The chain recombines TRBV9 with TRBJ2-7, with a tentative D call TRBD1 (5 bases). The V end lost 4 bases, the J end lost 4 bases, and 12 bases lay between the germline ends. The germline V gene encodes CDR1 SGDLS and CDR2 YYNGEE. The CDR3 spans 13 residues. The DNA for the CDR3 is TGTGCCAGCAGCTTGGATTCAGGGTACGAGCAGTACTTC. Its translation is CASSLDSGYEQYF.

The chain has TRBV29-1 and TRBJ1-1, with D maybe TRBD1 (6 bases). Per germline, CDR1 SQVTM and CDR2 ANQGSEA. Trimming pared 5 bases from V and 0 bases from J, leaving 10 bases between. There are 13 residues in the CDR3. The CDR3 sequence: CSVRTALNTEAFF. CDR3 nucleotides: TGCAGCGTTCGGACAGCCTTGAACACTGAAGCTTTCTTT.

The chain recombines TRBV2 with TRBJ1-6, with TRBD1 identical over 9 bases. V gave up 7 bases and J gave up 10 bases; unmatched junction bases: 2. The CDR3 spans 12 residues. Germline V gene lookup returns CDR1 SNHLY and CDR2 FYNNEI. CDR3 DNA sequence: TGTGCCAGCACCGGGACAGGGTCACCCCTCCACTTT. Its protein product is CASTGTGSPLHF.

This clonotype occurred many times. The chain links TRBV11-2 to TRBJ1-6; tentatively, D is TRBD1 (5 bases). V shed 3 bases and J shed 8 bases, with 8 bases lying between them. CDR1 SGHAT and CDR2 FQNNGV come from the germline V gene. The CDR3 length is 13 residues. The CDR3 spells CASSLKGDSPLHF. The CDR3 DNA follows: TGTGCCAGCAGCTTGAAAGGGGATTCACCCCTCCACTTT.

The gene calls are TRBV7-3 and TRBJ2-1, with 10 bases matching TRBD1. The CDR3 extends over 16 amino acids. CDR1 and CDR2 from the germline V gene are SGHTA and FQGTGA. Trimming took 5 bases from V and 4 from J; bases not matched to a gene: 8. This CDR3 is CASSQHDRGQYNEQFF. DNA of the CDR3: TGTGCCAGCAGCCAACATGACAGGGGGCAATACAATGAGCAGTTCTTC. Using reference TRBV7-3 and TRBJ2-1 for the parts outside the CDR3, the full variable domain is GAGVSQTPSNKVTEKGKYVELRCDPISGHTALYWYRQSLGQGPEFLIYFQGTGAADDSGLPNDRFFAVRPEGSVSTLKIQRTERGDSAVYLCASSQHDRGQYNEQFFGPGTRLTVL.